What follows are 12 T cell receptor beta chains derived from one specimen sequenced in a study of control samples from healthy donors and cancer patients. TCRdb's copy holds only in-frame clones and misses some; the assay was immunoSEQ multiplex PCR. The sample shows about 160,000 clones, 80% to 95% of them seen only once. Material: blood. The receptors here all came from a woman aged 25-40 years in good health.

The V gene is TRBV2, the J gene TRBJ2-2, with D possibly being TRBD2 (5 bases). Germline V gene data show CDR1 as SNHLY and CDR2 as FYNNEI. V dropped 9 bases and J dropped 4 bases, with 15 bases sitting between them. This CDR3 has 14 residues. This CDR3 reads CASWAVRGTGELFF. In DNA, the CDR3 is TGTGCCAGTTGGGCGGTCCGGGGCACCGGGGAGCTGTTTTTT.

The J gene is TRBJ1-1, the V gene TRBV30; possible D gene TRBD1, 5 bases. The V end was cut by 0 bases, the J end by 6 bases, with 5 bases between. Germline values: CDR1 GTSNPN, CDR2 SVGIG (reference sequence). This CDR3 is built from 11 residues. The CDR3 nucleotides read TGTGCCTGGAGTGTAGGGGCTGAAGCTTTCTTT. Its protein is CAWSVGAEAFF.

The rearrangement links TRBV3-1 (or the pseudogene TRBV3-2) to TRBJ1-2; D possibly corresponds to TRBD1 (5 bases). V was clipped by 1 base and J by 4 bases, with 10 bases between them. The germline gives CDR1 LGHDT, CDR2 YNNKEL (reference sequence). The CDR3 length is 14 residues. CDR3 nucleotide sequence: TGTGCCAGCAGCCAAGCGGCTGGGGGCTATGGCTACACCTTC. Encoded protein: CASSQAAGGYGYTF.

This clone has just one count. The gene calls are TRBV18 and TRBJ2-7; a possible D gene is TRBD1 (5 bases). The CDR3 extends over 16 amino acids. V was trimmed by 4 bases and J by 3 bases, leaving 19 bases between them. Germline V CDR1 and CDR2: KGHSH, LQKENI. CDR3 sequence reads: CASSRSRTGPYYEQYF. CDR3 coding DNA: TGTGCCAGCTCACGGAGCCGCACAGGCCCCTACTACGAGCAGTACTTC.

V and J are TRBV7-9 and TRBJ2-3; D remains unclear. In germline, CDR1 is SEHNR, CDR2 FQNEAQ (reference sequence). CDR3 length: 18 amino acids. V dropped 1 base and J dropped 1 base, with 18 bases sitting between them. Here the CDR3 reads CASSLGTGFLYGTDTQYF. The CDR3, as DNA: TGTGCCAGCAGCTTAGGTACCGGGTTTCTCTATGGCACAGATACGCAGTATTTT.

CDR3 nucleotides: TGTGCCAGCAGTTTCCGCACAGGGGCGCGGGGCTTCGGTGGAAACACCATATATTTT. This gives the protein CASSFRTGARGFGGNTIYF. The chain combines TRBV28 with TRBJ1-3, with TRBD1 matching over 7 bases. Germline assignment: CDR1 MDHEN and CDR2 SYDVKM. The CDR3 runs 19 residues. J gave up 3 bases and V 3 bases, and 17 bases lay outside the gene matches.

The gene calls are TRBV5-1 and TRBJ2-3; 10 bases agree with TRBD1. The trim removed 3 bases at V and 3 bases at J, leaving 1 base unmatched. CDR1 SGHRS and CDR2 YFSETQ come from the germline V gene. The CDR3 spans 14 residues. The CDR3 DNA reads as TGCGCCAGCAGCTCGGGACAGGGGACAGATACGCAGTATTTT. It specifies CASSSGQGTDTQYF. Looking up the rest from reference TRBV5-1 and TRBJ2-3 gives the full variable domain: KAGVTQTPRYLIKTRGQQVTLSCSPISGHRSVSWYQQTPGQGLQFLFEYFSETQRNKGNFPGRFSGRQFSNSRSEMNVSTLELGDSALYLCASSSGQGTDTQYFGPGTRLTVL.

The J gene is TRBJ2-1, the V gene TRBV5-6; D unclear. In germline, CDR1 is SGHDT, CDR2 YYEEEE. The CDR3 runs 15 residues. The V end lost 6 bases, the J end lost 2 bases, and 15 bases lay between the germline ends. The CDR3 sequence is CASTAYRPTYNEQFF. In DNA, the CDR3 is TGTGCCAGCACCGCTTATAGACCTACCTACAATGAGCAGTTCTTC.

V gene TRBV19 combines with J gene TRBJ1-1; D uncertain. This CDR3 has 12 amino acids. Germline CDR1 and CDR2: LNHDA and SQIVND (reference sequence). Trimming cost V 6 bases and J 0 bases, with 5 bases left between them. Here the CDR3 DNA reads TGTGCCAGTAGGGCAGTGAACACTGAAGCTTTCTTT. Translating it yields CASRAVNTEAFF.

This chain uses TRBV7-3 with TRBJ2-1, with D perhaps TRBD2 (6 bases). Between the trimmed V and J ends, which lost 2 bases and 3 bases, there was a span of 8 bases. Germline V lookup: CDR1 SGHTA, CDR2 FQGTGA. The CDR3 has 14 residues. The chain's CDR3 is CASSLGSGYNEQFF. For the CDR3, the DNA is TGTGCCAGCAGCTTAGGTAGCGGCTACAATGAGCAGTTCTTC.

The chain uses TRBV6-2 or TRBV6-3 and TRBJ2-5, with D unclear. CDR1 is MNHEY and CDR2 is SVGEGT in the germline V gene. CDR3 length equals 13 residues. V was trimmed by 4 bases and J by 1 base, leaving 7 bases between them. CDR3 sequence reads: CASSLTVQETQYF. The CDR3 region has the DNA TGTGCCAGCAGTTTAACAGTCCAAGAGACCCAGTACTTC.

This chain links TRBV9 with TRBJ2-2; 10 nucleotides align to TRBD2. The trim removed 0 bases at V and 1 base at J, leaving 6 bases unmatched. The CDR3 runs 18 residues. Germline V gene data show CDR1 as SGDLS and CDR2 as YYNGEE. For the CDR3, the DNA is TGTGCCAGCAGCGTAGCCGGTAGCGGGAGGTGGAACACCGGGGAGCTGTTTTTT. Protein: CASSVAGSGRWNTGELFF.